Listed below are T cell receptor beta chains from one sample, sequenced in a study of T cell responses to AZD1222 COVID-19 vaccine. Using immunoSEQ multiplex PCR, the repertoire was profiled, and TCRdb retains in-frame clones only, with some absent. The sample holds 60,000 to 75,000 clones; about 80% are singletons and the top ten take under 8%. The sample was peripheral blood, taken 28 days after the second AZD1222 dose. These receptors were collected from an adult who received the AZD1222 COVID-19 vaccine. CDR3s include the opening cysteine and the closing phenylalanine or tryptophan. The D gene is left open where the match is weak. Clone size, where shown, is once, few, many, or a class for clones that have expanded.

v_gene	abundance	j_gene	d_gene	CDR3aa	CDR3nt
TRBV12-3/TRBV12-4	-	TRBJ1-5	-	CASSSRDGQPQHF	TGTGCCAGCAGTTCCCGGGACGGACAGCCCCAGCATTTT
TRBV5-4	-	TRBJ1-6	-	CASSMISFGGRNSPLHF	TGTGCCAGCAGCATGATCTCCTTTGGAGGGAGGAATTCACCCCTCCACTTT
TRBV4-2	-	TRBJ2-6	TRBD1	CASSQGTGSGANVLTF	TGTGCCAGCAGCCAAGGGACAGGGTCTGGGGCCAACGTCCTGACTTTC
TRBV7-9	-	TRBJ1-5	-	CASSLADQAQHF	TGTGCCAGCAGCTTAGCGGACCAGGCCCAGCATTTT
TRBV7-9	-	TRBJ1-2	-	CASSSTESNYGYTF	TGTGCCAGCAGCTCGACGGAGAGTAACTATGGCTACACCTTC
TRBV18	-	TRBJ1-4	-	CASSPTGYLNEKLFF	TGTGCCAGCTCACCAACGGGTTACCTTAATGAAAAACTGTTTTTT
TRBV4-1	-	TRBJ1-5	TRBD1	CASRQGFGNQPQHF	TGCGCCAGCCGACAGGGATTCGGCAATCAGCCCCAGCATTTT
TRBV11-2	-	TRBJ2-3	-	CASSLGTDTQYF	TGTGCCAGCAGTCTAGGGACAGATACGCAGTATTTT
TRBV29-1	few	TRBJ2-7	-	CSAIARGLRYEQYF	TGCAGCGCTATCGCGCGGGGACTTAGGTACGAGCAGTACTTC
TRBV6-5	-	TRBJ1-1	-	CASTPGGLNTEAFF	TGTGCCAGCACCCCCGGCGGACTGAACACTGAAGCTTTCTTT
TRBV7-2	-	TRBJ2-1	TRBD2	CASSFRGGQFF	TGTGCCAGCAGCTTCCGGGGGGGCCAGTTCTTC
TRBV2	few	TRBJ1-2	-	CASSDHYGYTF	TGTGCCAGCAGTGACCACTATGGCTACACCTTC
TRBV11-2	-	TRBJ2-4	TRBD1	CASSRGTENIQYF	TGTGCCAGCAGCCGAGGGACAGAAAACATTCAGTACTTC
TRBV6-6	once	TRBJ1-2	TRBD1	CASSSGTGARGYTF	TGTGCCAGCAGTTCCGGGACAGGGGCCCGGGGCTACACCTTC
TRBV10-3	once	TRBJ1-3	TRBD1	CAISETGGSGNTIYF	TGTGCCATCAGTGAGACAGGGGGATCTGGAAACACCATATATTTT
TRBV16	-	TRBJ2-3	TRBD2	CASSPFGGVSADTQYF	TGTGCCAGCAGCCCTTTCGGGGGGGTCTCCGCAGATACGCAGTATTTT
TRBV7-9	-	TRBJ1-1	-	CASGGGGDNTEAFF	TGTGCCAGCGGAGGAGGGGGAGACAACACTGAAGCTTTCTTT
TRBV6-1	-	TRBJ2-2	-	CASSEAPRGNTGELFF	TGTGCCAGCAGTGAAGCCCCGCGGGGGAACACCGGGGAGCTGTTTTTT
TRBV23-1	-	TRBJ1-5	-	CASSLDEVGGNQPQHF	TGCGCCAGCAGTCTGGACGAGGTCGGGGGCAATCAGCCCCAGCATTTT
TRBV6-5	few	TRBJ1-5	-	CASSFERTGNQPQHF	TGTGCCAGCAGTTTCGAGCGGACAGGCAATCAGCCCCAGCATTTT
TRBV7-8	once	TRBJ1-2	TRBD1	CASSPRDRGLGYGYTF	TGTGCCAGCAGCCCAAGGGACAGGGGGCTAGGGTATGGCTACACCTTC
TRBV29-1	-	TRBJ2-3	TRBD2	CSVDLPSGGLTDTQYF	TGCAGCGTTGATCTACCCAGCGGGGGCCTCACAGATACGCAGTATTTT
TRBV19	-	TRBJ1-6	-	CASSISRGGNSPLHF	TGTGCCAGTAGTATATCCCGCGGGGGGAATTCACCCCTCCACTTT
TRBV3-1/TRBV3-2	-	TRBJ2-1	-	CASSTSKSSYNEQFF	TGTGCCAGCAGCACCTCCAAGAGCTCCTACAATGAGCAGTTCTTC